This is a list of T cell receptor beta chains from one sample in a study of blood T cell repertoires in COVID-19. Using immunoSEQ multiplex PCR, the repertoire was profiled, and TCRdb retains in-frame clones only, with some absent. The profile covers around 200,000 clones, with around 89% appearing a single time and approximately 1.1% taken by the ten largest. Sample: PBMCs or T cells enriched from blood (not recorded which). These receptors all come from a man aged 25 to 40 who had recovered from COVID-19. Both conserved end residues are part of each CDR3. Size values are once, few and many counts, or a class for expanded clones, and some rows have none.

TRBJ2-7,TRBV5-6,NA,CASSLDPGGTYEQYF
TRBJ1-5,TRBV12-3/TRBV12-4,NA,CATGEGLQPQHF
TRBJ1-3,TRBV5-6,NA,CASSPDGAGEGNTIYF
TRBJ1-2,TRBV10-3,once,CATKGDSEFANYGYTF
TRBJ2-7,TRBV10-3,NA,CAISPLPGGDGYEQYF
TRBJ1-4,TRBV6-1,NA,CASSEYRGTNEKLFF
TRBJ2-1,TRBV19,NA,CASARLAGTYNEQFF
TRBJ2-5,TRBV2,NA,CASSVESLTQETQYF
TRBJ2-2,TRBV4-3,NA,CASSQYGENTGELFF
TRBJ1-1,TRBV29-1,NA,CSVEWKWGVTEAFF
TRBJ2-3,TRBV9,NA,CASSVAVATDTQYF
TRBJ2-2,TRBV14,NA,CASSQVRYGELFF
TRBJ2-4,TRBV5-1,NA,CASRAASNQNIQYF
TRBJ2-7,TRBV6-2/TRBV6-3,NA,CASSRGLAGGSKQYF
TRBJ1-1,TRBV29-1,NA,CSVPGQVNTEAFF
TRBJ2-2,TRBV7-9,once,CASSSGLTHTGELFF
TRBJ2-2,TRBV19,NA,CASSTIQGGTGELFF
TRBJ1-4,TRBV30,many,CAWSAGTGDEKLFF
TRBJ1-2,TRBV2,NA,CASSEVGDRGRYTF
TRBJ1-4,TRBV4-2,NA,CASSQGTGVGNEKLFF
TRBJ1-5,TRBV4-1,NA,CASSQGNPGLGQPQHF
TRBJ1-6,TRBV11-2,NA,CASSLSYRGHNSPLHF
TRBJ1-2,TRBV28,NA,CASSLPVDLGYGYTF
TRBJ2-1,TRBV24-1,NA,CATSESSGNEQFF
TRBJ1-3,TRBV3-1/TRBV3-2,NA,CASSHELADSTGNTIYF
TRBJ2-7,TRBV11-2,NA,CASSSTGFTYEQYF
TRBJ2-7,TRBV3-1/TRBV3-2,NA,CASSRQLHYEQYF
TRBJ2-1,TRBV19,NA,CASSITGGANNEQFF
TRBJ1-2,TRBV28,NA,CATGTVPSYGYTF
TRBJ2-1,TRBV6-2/TRBV6-3,NA,CASSTPPASGVYNEQFF
TRBJ1-4,TRBV11-2,NA,CASSLTGFGNEKLFF
TRBJ1-1,TRBV6-5,NA,CASSYPSGGANTEAFF
TRBJ2-7,TRBV27,NA,CASSSGLARYEQYF
TRBJ2-7,TRBV18,NA,CASSRGQYEQYF
TRBJ2-5,TRBV4-3,NA,CASSRGQGQGETQYF
TRBJ2-1,TRBV7-2,NA,CASSLDGDRGDEQFF
TRBJ1-3,TRBV27,NA,CASSPGQGPNTIYF
TRBJ2-5,TRBV6-2/TRBV6-3,NA,CASSDFGDQETQYF
TRBJ1-3,TRBV10-3,NA,CAGLDRVVNTIYF
TRBJ2-7,TRBV15,NA,CATSRDSGSREQYF
TRBJ2-2,TRBV5-4,NA,CASSFRVSTGTGELFF
TRBJ1-4,TRBV10-3,NA,CAISDGGILATNEKLFF
TRBJ2-2,TRBV24-1,medium-sized,CATSRGTDTGELFF
TRBJ2-3,TRBV5-6,once,CASTGLAGGHNPPDTQYF
TRBJ2-7,TRBV3-1/TRBV3-2,NA,CASTLDRAGEQYF
TRBJ2-2,TRBV19,NA,CASRGAWSNTGELFF
TRBJ2-1,TRBV19,NA,CASSLASGRNNEQFF
TRBJ2-7,TRBV7-2,NA,CASSFGTSVYEQYF
TRBJ1-6,TRBV30,NA,CALYRDRHSPLHF
TRBJ2-1,TRBV9,NA,CASSGTGALTGVLFF
TRBJ1-2,TRBV12-3/TRBV12-4,NA,CASSLRVLGYTF
TRBJ2-5,TRBV5-1,NA,CASSLASQVTQYF
TRBJ1-2,TRBV6-5,NA,CASSLSVPNYGYTF
TRBJ2-1,TRBV6-5,few,CASSPGLADYNEQFF
TRBJ1-1,TRBV11-3,NA,CASSFRDTEAFF
TRBJ1-2,TRBV6-5,NA,CASSTTTTHYTF